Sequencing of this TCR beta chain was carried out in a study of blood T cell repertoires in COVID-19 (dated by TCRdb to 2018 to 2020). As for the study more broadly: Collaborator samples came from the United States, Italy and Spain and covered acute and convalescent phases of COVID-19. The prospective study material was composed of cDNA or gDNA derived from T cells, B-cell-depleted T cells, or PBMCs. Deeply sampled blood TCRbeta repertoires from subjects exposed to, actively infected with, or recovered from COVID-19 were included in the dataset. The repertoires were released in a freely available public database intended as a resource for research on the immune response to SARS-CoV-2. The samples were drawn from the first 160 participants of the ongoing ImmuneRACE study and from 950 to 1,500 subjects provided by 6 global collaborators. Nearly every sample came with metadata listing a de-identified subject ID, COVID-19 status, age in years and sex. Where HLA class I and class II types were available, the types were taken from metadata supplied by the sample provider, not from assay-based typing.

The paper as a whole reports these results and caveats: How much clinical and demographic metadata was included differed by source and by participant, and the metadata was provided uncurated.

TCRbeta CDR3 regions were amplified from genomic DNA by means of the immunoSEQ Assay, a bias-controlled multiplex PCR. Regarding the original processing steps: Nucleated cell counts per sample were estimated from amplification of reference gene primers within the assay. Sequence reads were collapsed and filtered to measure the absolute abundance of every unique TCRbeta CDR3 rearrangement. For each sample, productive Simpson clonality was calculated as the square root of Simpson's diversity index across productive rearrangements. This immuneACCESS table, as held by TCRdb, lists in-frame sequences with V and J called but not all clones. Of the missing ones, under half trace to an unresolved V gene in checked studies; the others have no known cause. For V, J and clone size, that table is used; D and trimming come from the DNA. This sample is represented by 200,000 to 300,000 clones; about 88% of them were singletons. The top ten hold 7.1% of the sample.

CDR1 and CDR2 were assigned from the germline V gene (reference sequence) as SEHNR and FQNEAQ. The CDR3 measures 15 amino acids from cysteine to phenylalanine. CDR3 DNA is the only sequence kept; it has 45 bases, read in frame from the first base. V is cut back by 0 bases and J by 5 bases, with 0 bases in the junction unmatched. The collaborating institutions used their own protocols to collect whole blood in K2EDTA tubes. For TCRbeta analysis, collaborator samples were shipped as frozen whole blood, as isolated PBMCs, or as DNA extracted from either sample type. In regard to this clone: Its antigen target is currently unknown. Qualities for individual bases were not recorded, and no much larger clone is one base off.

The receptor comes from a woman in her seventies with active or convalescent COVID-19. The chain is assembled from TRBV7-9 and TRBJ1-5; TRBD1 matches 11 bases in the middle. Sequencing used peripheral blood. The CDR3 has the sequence CASSLAGQGDQPQHF. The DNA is TGTGCCAGCAGCTTAGCGGGACAGGGGGATCAGCCCCAGCATTTT.